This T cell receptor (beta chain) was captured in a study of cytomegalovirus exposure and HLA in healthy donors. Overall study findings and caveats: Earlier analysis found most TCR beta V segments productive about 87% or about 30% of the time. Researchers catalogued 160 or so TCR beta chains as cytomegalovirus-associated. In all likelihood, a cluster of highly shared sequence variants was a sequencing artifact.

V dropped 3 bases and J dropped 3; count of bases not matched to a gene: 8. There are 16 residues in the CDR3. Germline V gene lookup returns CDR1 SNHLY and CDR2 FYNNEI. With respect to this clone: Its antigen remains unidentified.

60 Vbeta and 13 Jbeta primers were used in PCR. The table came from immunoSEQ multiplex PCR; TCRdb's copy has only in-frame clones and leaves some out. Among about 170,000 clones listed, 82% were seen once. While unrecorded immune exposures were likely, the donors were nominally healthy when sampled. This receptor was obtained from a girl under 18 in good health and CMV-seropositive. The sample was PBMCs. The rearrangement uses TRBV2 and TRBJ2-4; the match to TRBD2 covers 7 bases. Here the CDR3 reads CASSDGGGGSKNIQYF. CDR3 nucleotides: TGTGCCAGCAGTGATGGGGGGGGTGGTAGCAAAAACATTCAGTACTTC.